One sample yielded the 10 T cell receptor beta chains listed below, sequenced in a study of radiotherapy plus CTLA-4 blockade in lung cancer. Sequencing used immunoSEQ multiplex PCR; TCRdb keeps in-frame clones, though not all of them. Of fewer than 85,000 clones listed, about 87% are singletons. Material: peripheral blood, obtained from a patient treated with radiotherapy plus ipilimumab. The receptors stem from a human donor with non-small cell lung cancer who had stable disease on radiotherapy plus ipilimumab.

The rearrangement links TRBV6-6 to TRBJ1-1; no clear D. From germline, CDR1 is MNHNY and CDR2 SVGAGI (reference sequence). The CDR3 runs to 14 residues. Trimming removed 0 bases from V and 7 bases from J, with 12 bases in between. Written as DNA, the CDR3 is TGTGCCAGCAGTTACTCGAACTGGGAGGGTGAAGCTTTCTTT. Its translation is CASSYSNWEGEAFF.

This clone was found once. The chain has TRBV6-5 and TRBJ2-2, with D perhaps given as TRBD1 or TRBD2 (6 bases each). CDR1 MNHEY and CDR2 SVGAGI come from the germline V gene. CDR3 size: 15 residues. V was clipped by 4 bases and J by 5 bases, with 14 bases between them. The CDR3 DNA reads TGTGCCAGCAGTTGGACGGGGGCAAGTACCGGGGAGCTGTTTTTT. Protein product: CASSWTGASTGELFF.

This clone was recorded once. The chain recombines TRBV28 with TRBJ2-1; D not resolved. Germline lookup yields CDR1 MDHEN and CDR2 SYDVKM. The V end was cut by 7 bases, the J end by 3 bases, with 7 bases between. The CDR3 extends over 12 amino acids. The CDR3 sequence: CASTWGYNEQFF. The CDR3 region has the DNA TGTGCCAGCACCTGGGGCTACAATGAGCAGTTCTTC.

CDR3 residues: CASSLDKGTGVRATEAFF. The CDR3 nucleotides are TGTGCCAGCAGTTTAGATAAAGGGACAGGGGTCAGAGCCACTGAAGCTTTCTTT. The chain couples TRBV27 to TRBJ1-1; 10 bases map to TRBD1. After removal of 2 bases from V and 4 bases from J, the junction contained 13 bases not matched to a gene. Looked up from germline, CDR1 is MNHEY and CDR2 is SMNVEV (reference sequence). This CDR3 has 18 amino acids.

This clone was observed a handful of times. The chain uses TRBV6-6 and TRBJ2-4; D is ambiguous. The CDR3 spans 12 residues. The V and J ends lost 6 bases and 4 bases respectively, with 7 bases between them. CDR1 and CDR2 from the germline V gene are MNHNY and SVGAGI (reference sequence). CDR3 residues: CASSRPKNIQYF. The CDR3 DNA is TGTGCCAGCAGCCGACCTAAAAACATTCAGTACTTC.

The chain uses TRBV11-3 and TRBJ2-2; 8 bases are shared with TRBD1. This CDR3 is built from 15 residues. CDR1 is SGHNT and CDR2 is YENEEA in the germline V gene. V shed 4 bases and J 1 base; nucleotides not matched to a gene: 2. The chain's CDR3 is CASSSGQGNTGELFF. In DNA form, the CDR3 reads TGTGCCAGCAGCTCCGGACAGGGGAACACCGGGGAGCTGTTTTTT.

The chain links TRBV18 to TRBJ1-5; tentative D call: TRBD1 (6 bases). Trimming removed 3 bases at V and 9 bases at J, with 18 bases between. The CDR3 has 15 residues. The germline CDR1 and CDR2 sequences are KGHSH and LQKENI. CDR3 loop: CASSPSKGQGWPQHF. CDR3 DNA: TGTGCCAGCTCACCGTCCAAGGGGCAGGGGTGGCCCCAGCATTTT.

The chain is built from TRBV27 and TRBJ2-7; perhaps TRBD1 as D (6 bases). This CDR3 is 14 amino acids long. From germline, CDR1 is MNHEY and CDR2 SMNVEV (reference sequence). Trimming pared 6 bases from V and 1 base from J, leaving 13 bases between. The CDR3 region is CASRAGTLSYEQYF. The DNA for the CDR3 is TGTGCCAGCAGAGCCGGGACACTTTCCTACGAGCAGTACTTC.

The CDR3 spells CASKTHSYEQYF. The DNA of the CDR3 is TGTGCCAGCAAAACGCACTCCTACGAGCAGTACTTC. The rearrangement uses TRBV2 and TRBJ2-7, with unresolved D. This CDR3 region has 12 residues. The germline V gene has CDR1 SNHLY and CDR2 FYNNEI. Trimming took off 7 bases at V and 0 bases at J, with 7 bases between the two ends.

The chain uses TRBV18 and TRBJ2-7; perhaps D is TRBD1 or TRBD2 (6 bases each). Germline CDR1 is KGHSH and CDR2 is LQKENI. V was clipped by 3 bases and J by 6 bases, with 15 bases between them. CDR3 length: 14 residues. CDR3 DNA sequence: TGTGCCAGCTCACCCGAGGGGGGTCTTGGCGAGCAGTACTTC. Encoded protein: CASSPEGGLGEQYF. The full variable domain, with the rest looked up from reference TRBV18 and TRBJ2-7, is NAGVMQNPRHLVRRRGQEARLRCSPMKGHSHVYWYRQLPEEGLKFMVYLQKENIIDESGMPKERFSAEFPKEGPSILRIQQVVRGDSAAYFCASSPEGGLGEQYFGPGTRLTVT.